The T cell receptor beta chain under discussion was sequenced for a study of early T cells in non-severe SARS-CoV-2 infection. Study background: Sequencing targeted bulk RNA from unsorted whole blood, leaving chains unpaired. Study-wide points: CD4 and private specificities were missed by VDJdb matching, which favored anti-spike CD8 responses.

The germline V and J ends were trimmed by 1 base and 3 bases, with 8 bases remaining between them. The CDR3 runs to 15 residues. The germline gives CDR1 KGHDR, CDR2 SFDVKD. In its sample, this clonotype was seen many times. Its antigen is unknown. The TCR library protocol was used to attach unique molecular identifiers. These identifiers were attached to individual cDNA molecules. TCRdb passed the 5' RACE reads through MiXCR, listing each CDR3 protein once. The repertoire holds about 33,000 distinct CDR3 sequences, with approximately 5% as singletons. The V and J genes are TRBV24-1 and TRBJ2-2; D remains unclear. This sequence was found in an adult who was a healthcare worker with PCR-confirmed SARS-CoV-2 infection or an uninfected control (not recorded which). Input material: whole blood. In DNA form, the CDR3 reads TGTGCCACCAGTGATTTAGGGTCTGACACCGGGGAGCTGTTTTTT. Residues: CATSDLGSDTGELFF.